One sample yielded the 12 T cell receptor beta chains listed below, sequenced in a study of long-term antiretroviral therapy in people with HIV. The authors ran the immunoSEQ assay, v3.0, at survey level. TCRdb's table, derived via immunoSEQ multiplex PCR, lists solely in-frame clones and lacks some. The sample holds some 35,000 clones, approximately 75% seen once. The source was unsorted PBMCs, collected 3 years after starting antiretroviral therapy. The receptors shown here come from a man aged 45-65 years with HIV.

This clone was found once. V usage is TRBV10-3 and J usage is TRBJ2-7; D unresolved. Trimming stripped 3 bases from V and 1 base from J, with 19 bases between. This CDR3 is built from 17 residues. Germline V gene lookup returns CDR1 ENHRY and CDR2 SYGVKD. The CDR3 DNA is TGTGCCATCAGTGAAAGATCGGCCAGTGACGATTCCTACGAGCAGTACTTC. This encodes CAISERSASDDSYEQYF.

The chain combines TRBV7-9 with TRBJ1-4; D may be TRBD1 (5 bases). Trimming pared 1 base from V and 8 bases from J, leaving 11 bases between. The CDR3 is 14 residues long. Germline values: CDR1 SEHNR, CDR2 FQNEAQ (reference sequence). CDR3 nucleotides: TGTGCCAGCAGCTTAGGTCAGGGAGGCGAAAAACTGTTTTTT. Translating it yields CASSLGQGGEKLFF.

Here the CDR3 reads CASRRGALALTDTQYF. CDR3 sequence (DNA): TGTGCCAGCAGACGGGGAGCACTAGCGCTCACAGATACGCAGTATTTT. The chain carries TRBV5-8 and TRBJ2-3, with 7 nucleotides matching TRBD2. V dropped 5 bases and J dropped 2; count of bases not matched to a gene: 11. The CDR3 runs to 16 residues. In germline, CDR1 is SGHTS, CDR2 YDEGEE.

In nucleotides, the CDR3 is TGTGCCAGCAGCTTAGGTTCAGCCCCTTACTATGGCTACACCTTC. Amino acids: CASSLGSAPYYGYTF. The J gene is TRBJ1-2, the V gene TRBV7-9; unclear D gene. Per germline, CDR1 SEHNR and CDR2 FQNEAQ (reference sequence). The CDR3 length is 15 residues. Trimming took 1 base from V and 3 from J, leaving 12 bases between them.

V gene TRBV28 combines with J gene TRBJ2-4; D perhaps matches TRBD1 (5 bases). This CDR3 comprises 14 residues. In germline, CDR1 is MDHEN, CDR2 SYDVKM. V was pared by 3 bases and J by 1 base, with 7 bases between. The CDR3 loop is CASSFSGAKNIQYF. As DNA, the CDR3 is TGTGCCAGCAGTTTCTCAGGGGCCAAAAACATTCAGTACTTC.

This clone was seen just once. V and J are TRBV28 and TRBJ1-5; D not certain. CDR1 is MDHEN, CDR2 SYDVKM, per germline. With 4 bases removed from V and 4 bases from J, the gap between germline ends came to 5 bases. The CDR3 length is 12 residues. CDR3 sequence reads: CASSSENQPQHF. The CDR3, as DNA: TGTGCCAGCAGTTCTGAGAATCAGCCCCAGCATTTT.

This clone was seen only a few times. The chain combines TRBV7-2 with TRBJ2-1; D may be TRBD1 (6 bases). Trimming cost V 3 bases and J 7 bases, with 16 bases left between them. The CDR3 extends over 15 amino acids. CDR1 SGHTA and CDR2 FQGNSA come from the germline V gene. Here the CDR3 DNA reads TGTGCCAGCAGCTTCACCCGGGACAAGAGGAATGAGCAGTTCTTC. Amino acid sequence: CASSFTRDKRNEQFF.

This clone was detected only once. The chain couples TRBV7-2 to TRBJ2-1; 7 bases are a match to TRBD2. Trimming cost V 0 bases and J 0 bases; bases outside gene matches: 5. The CDR3 totals 17 residues. Germline assignment: CDR1 SGHTA and CDR2 FQGNSA. CDR3 residues: CASSLARGLSSYNEQFF. In nucleotides, the CDR3 is TGTGCCAGCAGCTTAGCGCGGGGGTTAAGCTCCTACAATGAGCAGTTCTTC. The full variable domain, completed using reference TRBV7-2 and TRBJ2-1, is GAGVSQSPSNKVTEKGKDVELRCDPISGHTALYWYRQSLGQGLEFLIYFQGNSAPDKSGLPSDRFSAERTGGSVSTLTIQRTQQEDSAVYLCASSLARGLSSYNEQFFGPGTRLTVL.

This clone came up a few times. J is TRBJ2-1 and V is TRBV6-6; 11 bases fit TRBD2. CDR3 size: 15 residues. Germline V gene sequence: CDR1 MNHNY, CDR2 SVGAGI (reference sequence). The J segment lost 3 bases and the V segment lost 6 bases, leaving 4 bases of the junction unmatched. CDR3 region: CASSPGTSGYNEQFF. CDR3 coding DNA: TGTGCCAGCAGCCCCGGGACTAGCGGCTACAATGAGCAGTTCTTC.

The V gene is TRBV5-4, the J gene TRBJ2-1; D call uncertain. CDR3 length: 15 residues. Germline-derived CDR1 and CDR2 are SGHNT and YYREEE (reference sequence). With 0 bases removed from V and 1 base from J, the gap between germline ends came to 8 bases. The CDR3 DNA reads TGTGCCAGCAGCTTGGCCGACGGATCCTACAATGAGCAGTTCTTC. It codes for CASSLADGSYNEQFF.

There are a few counts of this clone. The rearrangement links TRBV28 to TRBJ2-7; D gene uncertain. Trimming shortened V by 7 bases and J by 0 bases, and 19 bases separated the two germline ends. Germline CDR1 reads MDHEN; CDR2 reads SYDVKM. The CDR3 spans 16 residues. CDR3 bases: TGTGCCAGCACCCTGACCTTTGGGCAGGACTCCTACGAGCAGTACTTC. As protein: CASTLTFGQDSYEQYF.

This sequence joins TRBV28 and TRBJ1-2; no clear D. Germline assignment: CDR1 MDHEN and CDR2 SYDVKM. This CDR3 comprises 12 residues. The ends were cut back, 5 bases at V and 8 bases at J, with 12 bases in the middle. CDR3 sequence reads: CASSPRTTGYTF. CDR3 in DNA: TGTGCCAGCAGTCCTCGGACGACAGGCTACACCTTC.